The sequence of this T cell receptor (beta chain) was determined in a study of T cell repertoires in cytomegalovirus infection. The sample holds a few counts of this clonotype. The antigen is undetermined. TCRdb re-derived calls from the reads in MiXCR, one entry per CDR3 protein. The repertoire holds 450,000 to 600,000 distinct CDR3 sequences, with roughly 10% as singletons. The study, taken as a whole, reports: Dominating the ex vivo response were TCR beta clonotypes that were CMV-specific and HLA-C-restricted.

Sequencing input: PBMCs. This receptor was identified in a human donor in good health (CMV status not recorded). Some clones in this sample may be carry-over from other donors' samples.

CDR3 sequence: CASKGLVENIQYF. In nucleotides, the CDR3 is TGTGCCTCCAAAGGGCTCGTCGAAAACATTCAGTACTTC. The chain joins TRBV6-6 to TRBJ2-4; D uncertain. The CDR3 covers 13 residues. Germline CDR1 and CDR2: MNHNY and SVGAGI (reference sequence). The germline V and J ends were trimmed by 11 bases and 5 bases, with 16 bases remaining between them.